These T cell receptor beta chains were read from a single sample in a study of cytomegalovirus exposure and HLA in healthy donors. The data were produced by immunoSEQ multiplex PCR, yet TCRdb's version contains in-frame clones alone and is incomplete. The sample consists of fewer than 400,000 clones, roughly 88% of them appearing once. The source material was PBMCs. Source of these receptors: a woman younger than 30 in good health and CMV-seronegative. CDR3s include the opening cysteine and the closing phenylalanine or tryptophan. Fields, in order: D gene, V gene, J gene, clone size, CDR3 length, CDR3 protein, CDR3 DNA. A D gene is named only where the DNA matches it firmly. A clone size is listed for some rows: how often the clone was seen (once, few, many), or a class if it is expanded.

>.|TRBV19|TRBJ1-1|.|14
CASSTSGGNTEAFF
TGTGCCAGTAGTACCTCCGGGGGGAACACTGAAGCTTTCTTT
>.|TRBV18|TRBJ2-7|many|14
CASSPADRDTEQYF
TGTGCCAGCTCTCCTGCCGACCGGGACACCGAGCAGTACTTC
>.|TRBV5-1|TRBJ2-7|.|15
CASSLAGGSSYEQYF
TGCGCCAGCAGCTTGGCCGGGGGAAGCTCCTACGAGCAGTACTTC
>.|TRBV19|TRBJ2-1|.|17
CASSIGGRRRGYNEQFF
TGTGCCAGTAGTATAGGTGGGAGAAGGAGAGGCTACAATGAGCAGTTCTTC
>TRBD1|TRBV6-1|TRBJ2-7|.|11
CETRQGYEQYF
TGTGAAACACGACAGGGCTACGAGCAGTACTTC
>TRBD1|TRBV6-6|TRBJ1-2|.|14
CASRTGEGSYGYTF
TGTGCCAGCAGAACAGGGGAAGGTAGCTATGGCTACACCTTC
>TRBD1|TRBV27|TRBJ2-5|.|14
CASSQQGRQETQYF
TGTGCCAGCAGTCAACAGGGGCGCCAAGAGACCCAGTACTTC
>TRBD1|TRBV5-1|TRBJ1-1|.|14
CASSLDGTGTEAFF
TGCGCCAGCAGCTTAGACGGGACAGGCACTGAAGCTTTCTTT
>.|TRBV28|TRBJ1-2|.|15
CASSFPSDSPYGYTF
TGTGCCAGCAGTTTTCCATCGGACAGCCCCTATGGCTACACCTTC
>TRBD1|TRBV7-7|TRBJ2-5|once|14
CASSLTGGSETQYF
TGTGCCAGCAGCTTAACAGGGGGCAGCGAGACCCAGTACTTC
>TRBD1|TRBV10-1|TRBJ2-5|.|12
CAIQDRRETQYF
TGCGCCATCCAGGACAGGAGGGAGACCCAGTACTTC
>.|TRBV9|TRBJ2-7|.|16
CASSVGQGRLYYEQYF
TGTGCCAGCAGCGTAGGGCAGGGGCGCCTATACTACGAGCAGTACTTC
>TRBD1|TRBV5-1|TRBJ2-7|.|16
CASAPFPGQSSYEQYF
TGCGCCAGCGCGCCCTTTCCGGGACAGAGCTCCTACGAGCAGTACTTC
>.|TRBV21-1|TRBJ1-1|.|13
CASSKGLNTEAFF
TGTGCCAGCAGCAAGGGGCTGAACACTGAAGCTTTCTTT
>.|TRBV4-2|TRBJ1-3|.|15
CASSQDADSGNTIYF
TGTGCCAGCAGCCAAGATGCAGACTCTGGAAACACCATATATTTT
>.|TRBV6-5|TRBJ2-7|few|13
CASTGQPAYEQYF
TGTGCCAGCACCGGACAGCCTGCCTACGAGCAGTACTTC
>.|TRBV4-3|TRBJ2-7|.|16
CASSQDATVRTYEQYF
TGCGCCAGCAGCCAAGATGCGACAGTGAGAACCTACGAGCAGTACTTC
>.|TRBV4-2|TRBJ2-7|.|15
CASSQAPGLTYEQYF
TGTGCCAGCAGCCAAGCCCCGGGATTAACCTACGAGCAGTACTTC
>.|TRBV27|TRBJ2-5|once|15
CASSFERATQETQYF
TGTGCCAGCAGTTTTGAGAGGGCTACTCAAGAGACCCAGTACTTC
>.|TRBV7-2|TRBJ1-5|.|16
CASSSPDRFSNQPQHF
TGTGCCAGCAGCTCCCCCGACAGGTTCAGCAATCAGCCCCAGCATTTT
>.|TRBV29-1|TRBJ2-7|.|13
CSVPGLLAYEQYF
TGCAGCGTCCCGGGACTCCTAGCCTACGAGCAGTACTTC
>.|TRBV7-9|TRBJ1-4|.|14
CASSPLWAEEKLFF
TGTGCCAGCAGCCCGCTCTGGGCAGAAGAAAAACTGTTTTTT
>.|TRBV7-3|TRBJ2-4|.|14
CASSSDLGGNIQYF
TGTGCCAGCAGCTCAGACTTAGGGGGAAACATTCAGTACTTC
>TRBD1|TRBV18|TRBJ1-1|once|16
CASSPVVWTGGSEAFF
TGTGCCAGCTCACCGGTAGTCTGGACAGGGGGCTCTGAAGCTTTCTTT
>TRBD2|TRBV7-3|TRBJ2-1|few|16
CASSPQAGGPGNEQFF
TGTGCCAGCAGCCCCCAAGCGGGAGGGCCGGGCAATGAGCAGTTCTTC